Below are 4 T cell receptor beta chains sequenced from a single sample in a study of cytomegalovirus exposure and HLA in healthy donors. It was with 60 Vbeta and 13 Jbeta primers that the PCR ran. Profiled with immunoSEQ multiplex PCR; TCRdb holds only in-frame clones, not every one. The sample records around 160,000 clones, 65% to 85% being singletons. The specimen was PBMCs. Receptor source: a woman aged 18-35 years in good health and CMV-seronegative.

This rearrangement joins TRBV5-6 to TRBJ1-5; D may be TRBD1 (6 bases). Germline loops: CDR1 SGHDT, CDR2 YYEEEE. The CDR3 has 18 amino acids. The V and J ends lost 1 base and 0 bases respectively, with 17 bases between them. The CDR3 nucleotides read TGTGCCAGCAGCTTGAAACAGGGTGCTAAGGATAGCAATCAGCCCCAGCATTTT. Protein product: CASSLKQGAKDSNQPQHF.

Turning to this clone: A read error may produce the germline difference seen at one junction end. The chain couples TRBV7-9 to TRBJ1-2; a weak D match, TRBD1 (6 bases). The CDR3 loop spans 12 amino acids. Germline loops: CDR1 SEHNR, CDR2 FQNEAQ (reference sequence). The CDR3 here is CSSSLTGIGYTF. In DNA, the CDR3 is TGTTCCAGCAGCCTCACAGGGATCGGCTACACCTTC.

The CDR3 sequence is CASSDRQGNSGNTIYF. CDR3 sequence (DNA): TGCGCCAGCAGCGACCGACAGGGCAACTCTGGAAACACCATATATTTT. V gene TRBV10-1 combines with J gene TRBJ1-3, with 7 bases matching TRBD1. V trimming: 6 bases; J trimming: 0 bases; junction bases outside the gene matches: 8. The CDR3 runs 16 residues. Looked up from germline, CDR1 is WNHNN and CDR2 is SYGVQD (reference sequence).

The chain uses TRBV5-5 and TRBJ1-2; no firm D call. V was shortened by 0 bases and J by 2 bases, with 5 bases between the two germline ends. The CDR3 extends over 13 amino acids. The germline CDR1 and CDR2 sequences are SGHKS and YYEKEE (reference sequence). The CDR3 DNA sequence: TGTGCCAGCAGCTTGGGCGGAAACTATGGCTACACCTTC. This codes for CASSLGGNYGYTF.